This T cell receptor beta chain came from a study of T cell responses to AZD1222 COVID-19 vaccine. Regarding this clone: What it recognizes is unknown.

Overall study results and limits: Among AZD1222 vaccinees, only six or seven were seropositive at baseline. An increase in Spike-specific TCR breadth and depth was observed after two AZD1222 doses.

Method: immunoSEQ multiplex PCR; TCRdb's copy keeps in-frame clones and lacks some. Counted here are 150,000 or so clones, roughly 94% occurring once; the ten biggest clones make up 1.5% to 2%. The sequencing used peripheral blood, collected on day 0 of AZD1222 vaccination. The sequence was collected from an adult in good health.

The CDR3 bases are TGTGCCAGCAGCCCCTCACTTAATGAAAAACTGTTTTTT. Its protein product is CASSPSLNEKLFF. The chain uses TRBV9 and TRBJ1-4; D not resolved. Trimming took off 4 bases at V and 4 bases at J, with 8 bases between the two ends. Germline assignment: CDR1 SGDLS and CDR2 YYNGEE. This CDR3 region has 13 residues.